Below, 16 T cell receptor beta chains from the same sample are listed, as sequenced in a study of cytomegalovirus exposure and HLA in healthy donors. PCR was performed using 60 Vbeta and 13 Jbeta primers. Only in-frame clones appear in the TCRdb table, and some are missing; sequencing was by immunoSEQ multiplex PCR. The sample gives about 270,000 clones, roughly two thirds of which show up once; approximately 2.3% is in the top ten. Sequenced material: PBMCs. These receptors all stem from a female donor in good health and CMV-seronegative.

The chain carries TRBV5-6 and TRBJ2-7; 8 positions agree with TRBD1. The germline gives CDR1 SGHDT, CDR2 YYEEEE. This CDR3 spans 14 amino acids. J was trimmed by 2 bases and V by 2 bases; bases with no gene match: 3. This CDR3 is CASSFPGGTYEQYF. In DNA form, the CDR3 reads TGTGCCAGCAGCTTTCCAGGGGGCACCTACGAGCAGTACTTC.

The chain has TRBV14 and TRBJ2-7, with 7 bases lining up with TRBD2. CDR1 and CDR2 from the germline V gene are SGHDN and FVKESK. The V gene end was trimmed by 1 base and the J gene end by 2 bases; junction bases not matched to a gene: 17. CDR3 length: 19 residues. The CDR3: CASSQVSGFWASGAYEQYF. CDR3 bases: TGTGCCAGCAGCCAAGTATCCGGATTTTGGGCTAGCGGCGCCTACGAGCAGTACTTC.

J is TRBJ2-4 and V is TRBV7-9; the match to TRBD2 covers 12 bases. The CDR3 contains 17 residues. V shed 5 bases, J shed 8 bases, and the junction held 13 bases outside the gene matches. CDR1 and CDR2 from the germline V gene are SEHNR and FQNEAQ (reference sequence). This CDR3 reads CASSPFLAGGRSDIQYF. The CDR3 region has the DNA TGTGCCAGCAGCCCCTTTCTAGCGGGAGGGCGGTCGGACATTCAGTACTTC.

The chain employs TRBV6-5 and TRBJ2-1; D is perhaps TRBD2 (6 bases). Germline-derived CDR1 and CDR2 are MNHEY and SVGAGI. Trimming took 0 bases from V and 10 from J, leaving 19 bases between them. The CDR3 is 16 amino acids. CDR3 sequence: CASSYSRGRSREEQFF. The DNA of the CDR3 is TGTGCCAGCAGTTACTCTAGAGGGAGGTCTCGGGAGGAGCAGTTCTTC.

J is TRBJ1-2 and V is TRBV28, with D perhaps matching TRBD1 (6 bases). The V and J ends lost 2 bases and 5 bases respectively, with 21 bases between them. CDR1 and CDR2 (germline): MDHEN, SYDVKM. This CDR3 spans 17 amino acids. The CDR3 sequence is CASSLKGTKRGEYGYTF. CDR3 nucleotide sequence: TGTGCCAGCAGTTTAAAAGGGACAAAAAGGGGCGAGTATGGCTACACCTTC.

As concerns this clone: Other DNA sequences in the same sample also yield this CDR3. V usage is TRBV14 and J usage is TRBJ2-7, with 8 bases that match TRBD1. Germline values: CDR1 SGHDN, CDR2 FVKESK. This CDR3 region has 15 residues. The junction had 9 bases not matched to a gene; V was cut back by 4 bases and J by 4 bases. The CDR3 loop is CASSLPGTGLYEQYF. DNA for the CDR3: TGTGCCAGCAGCCTTCCGGGGACAGGTTTGTACGAGCAGTACTTC. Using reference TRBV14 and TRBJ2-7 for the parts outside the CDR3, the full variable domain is EAGVTQFPSHSVIEKGQTVTLRCDPISGHDNLYWYRRVMGKEIKFLLHFVKESKQDESGMPNNRFLAERTGGTYSTLKVQPAELEDSGVYFCASSLPGTGLYEQYFGPGTRLTVT.

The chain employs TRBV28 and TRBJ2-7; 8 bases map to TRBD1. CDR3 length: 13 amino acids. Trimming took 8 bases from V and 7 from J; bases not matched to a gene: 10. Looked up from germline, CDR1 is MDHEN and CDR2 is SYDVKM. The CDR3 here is CASRTQGVWEQYF. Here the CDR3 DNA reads TGTGCCAGCCGCACACAGGGGGTTTGGGAGCAGTACTTC.

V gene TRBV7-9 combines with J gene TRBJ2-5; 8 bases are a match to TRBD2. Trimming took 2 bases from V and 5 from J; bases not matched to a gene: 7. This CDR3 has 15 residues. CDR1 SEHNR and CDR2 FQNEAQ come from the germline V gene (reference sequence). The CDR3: CASSLYQGLGETQYF. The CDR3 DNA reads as TGTGCCAGCAGCTTATATCAGGGACTAGGGGAGACCCAGTACTTC.

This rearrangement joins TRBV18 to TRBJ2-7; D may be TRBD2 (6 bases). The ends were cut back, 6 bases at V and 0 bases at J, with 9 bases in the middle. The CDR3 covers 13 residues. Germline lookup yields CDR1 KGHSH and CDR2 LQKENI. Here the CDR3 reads CASSSGSSYEQYF. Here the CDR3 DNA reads TGTGCCAGCTCTAGCGGCTCCTCCTACGAGCAGTACTTC.

The CDR3 region is CASSSQGSGYNEQFF. CDR3 in DNA: TGTGCCAGTAGTTCCCAGGGTTCCGGCTACAATGAGCAGTTCTTC. V and J are TRBV19 and TRBJ2-1; D possibly corresponds to TRBD1 (5 bases). Germline V gene sequence: CDR1 LNHDA, CDR2 SQIVND (reference sequence). Between the trimmed V and J ends, which lost 5 bases and 3 bases, there was a span of 14 bases. The CDR3 runs 15 residues. Full variable domain (outside the CDR3, taken from reference TRBV19 and TRBJ2-1): DGGITQSPKYLFRKEGQNVTLSCEQNLNHDAMYWYRQDPGQGLRLIYYSQIVNDFQKGDIAEGYSVSREKKESFPLTVTSAQKNPTAFYLCASSSQGSGYNEQFFGPGTRLTVL.

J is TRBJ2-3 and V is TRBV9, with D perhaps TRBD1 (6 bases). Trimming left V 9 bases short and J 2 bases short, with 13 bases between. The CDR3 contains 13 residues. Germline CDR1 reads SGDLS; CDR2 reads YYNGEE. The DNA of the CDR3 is TGTGCCACCTCGACAGGTATCACAGATACGCAGTATTTT. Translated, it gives CATSTGITDTQYF.

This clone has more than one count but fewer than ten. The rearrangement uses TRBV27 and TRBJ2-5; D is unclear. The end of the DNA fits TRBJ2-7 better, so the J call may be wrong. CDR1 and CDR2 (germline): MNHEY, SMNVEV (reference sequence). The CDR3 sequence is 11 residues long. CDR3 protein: CASRSSYEQYF. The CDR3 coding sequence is TGTGCCAGCAGATCCTCCTACGAGCAGTACTTC.

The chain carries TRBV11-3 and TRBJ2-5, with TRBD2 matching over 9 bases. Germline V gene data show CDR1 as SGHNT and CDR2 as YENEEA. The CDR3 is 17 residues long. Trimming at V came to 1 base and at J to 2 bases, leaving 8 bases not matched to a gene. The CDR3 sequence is CASSLGLAGARQETQYF. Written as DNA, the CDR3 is TGTGCCAGCAGCTTAGGGTTAGCGGGAGCGAGACAAGAGACCCAGTACTTC.

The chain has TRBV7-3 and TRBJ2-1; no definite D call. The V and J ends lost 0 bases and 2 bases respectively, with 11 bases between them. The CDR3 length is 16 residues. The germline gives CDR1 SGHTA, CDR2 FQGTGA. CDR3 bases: TGTGCCAGCAGCTTAACGGGCACAGTAACCTACAATGAGCAGTTCTTC. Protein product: CASSLTGTVTYNEQFF.

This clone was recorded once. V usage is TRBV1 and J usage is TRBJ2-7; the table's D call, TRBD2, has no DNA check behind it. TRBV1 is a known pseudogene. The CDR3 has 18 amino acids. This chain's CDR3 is CTSSQGASGRACSVEQYF. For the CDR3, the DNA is TGCACCAGCAGCCAAGGGGCTAGCGGGAGGGCCTGTAGCGTCGAGCAGTACTTC.

This CDR3 is CASSFLADRAEETQYF. The CDR3 coding sequence is TGTGCCAGCAGTTTTCTCGCGGACAGGGCAGAAGAGACCCAGTACTTC. V is TRBV27 and J is TRBJ2-5, with 8 bases matching TRBD1. The CDR3 spans 16 residues. With V trimmed by 3 bases and J by 3 bases, 9 bases remained unmatched. The germline V gene encodes CDR1 MNHEY and CDR2 SMNVEV (reference sequence).